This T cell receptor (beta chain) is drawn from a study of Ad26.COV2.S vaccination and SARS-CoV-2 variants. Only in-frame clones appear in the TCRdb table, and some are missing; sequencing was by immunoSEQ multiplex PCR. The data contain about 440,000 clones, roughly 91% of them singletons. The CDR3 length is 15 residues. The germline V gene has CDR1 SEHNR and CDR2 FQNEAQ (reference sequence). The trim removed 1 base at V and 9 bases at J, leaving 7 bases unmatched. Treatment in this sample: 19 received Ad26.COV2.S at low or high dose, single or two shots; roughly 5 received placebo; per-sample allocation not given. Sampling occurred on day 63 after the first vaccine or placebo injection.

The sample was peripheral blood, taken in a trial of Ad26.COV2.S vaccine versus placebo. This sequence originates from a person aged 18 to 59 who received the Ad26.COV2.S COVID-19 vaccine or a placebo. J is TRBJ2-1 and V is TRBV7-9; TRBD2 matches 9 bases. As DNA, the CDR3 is TGTGCCAGCAGCTTAGACGGCCTAGCGGGAATTGAGCAGTTCTTC. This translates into CASSLDGLAGIEQFF.